This T cell receptor (beta chain) was sequenced in a study of blood T cell repertoires in COVID-19. Germline values: CDR1 SGHVS, CDR2 FQNEAQ. The V and J ends lost 5 bases and 0 bases, in that order; junction bases with no gene match: 22. The CDR3 is 21 residues long. Only in-frame clones appear in the TCRdb table, and some are missing; sequencing was by immunoSEQ multiplex PCR. The sample holds more than 450,000 clones, around 90% seen once. This clone was recorded once. V is TRBV7-8 and J is TRBJ1-3; 7 bases map to TRBD1. This TCR came from a woman between 18 and 29 years old who had recovered from COVID-19. Source material: PBMCs or T cells enriched from blood (not recorded which). CDR3 sequence reads: CASSPNEFGGGSLLSGNTIYF. The CDR3 nucleotides are TGTGCCAGCAGCCCTAATGAGTTCGGAGGGGGCTCTCTCCTCTCTGGAAACACCATATATTTT. The full variable domain, in which reference TRBV7-8 and TRBJ1-3 provide the parts outside the CDR3, is GAGVSQSPRYKVAKRGQDVALRCDPISGHVSLFWYQQALGQGPEFLTYFQNEAQLDKSGLPSDRFFAERPEGSVSTLKIQRTQQEDSAVYLCASSPNEFGGGSLLSGNTIYFGEGSWLTVV.